This entry lists 24 T cell receptor beta chains sequenced from one sample in a study of T-cell memory formation after mild COVID-19. TCRdb used MiXCR to reprocess the 5' RACE reads, holding one entry per CDR3 protein. The sample records some 450,000 distinct CDR3 sequences, roughly 18% being singletons. The specimen sequenced was PBMCs or a T cell subset sorted from them (not recorded which). These receptors came from a man aged 18 to 30 who had mild COVID-19 (a few samples of this study predate the infection). Cell type and time point are not known.

This chain links TRBV7-2 with TRBJ2-5, with TRBD2 matching over 10 bases. Germline V gives CDR1 SGHTA, CDR2 FQGNSA. The CDR3 runs to 15 residues. The junction had 6 bases not matched to a gene; V was cut back by 3 bases and J by 5 bases. CDR3 nucleotide sequence: TGTGCCAGCAGCTTGATTAGCGGGGGGATCGAGACCCAGTACTTC. Its protein product is CASSLISGGIETQYF.

This clonotype was counted a few times. The rearrangement links TRBV20-1 to TRBJ2-2; 10 bases align to TRBD2. In germline, CDR1 is DFQATT, CDR2 SNEGSKA (reference sequence). CDR3 length: 15 residues. Losses at the gene ends were 3 bases for V and 5 bases for J; bases not matched to a gene: 6. CDR3 sequence reads: CSASGAGGQTGELFF. For the CDR3, the DNA is TGCAGTGCTAGTGGAGCGGGGGGGCAAACCGGGGAGCTGTTTTTT.

The table lists this clonotype with many counts. The chain combines TRBV7-2 with TRBJ2-3; D uncertain. Germline CDR1 reads SGHTA; CDR2 reads FQGNSA. The CDR3 covers 14 residues. V gave up 3 bases and J gave up 3 bases, with 10 bases separating them. CDR3 DNA: TGTGCCAGCAGCTTGTTCACCGCAACAGATACGCAGTATTTT. This sequence encodes CASSLFTATDTQYF.

This clonotype has just a few counts. This sequence joins TRBV20-1 and TRBJ1-6; no definite D call. The CDR3 is 12 amino acids. V dropped 5 bases and J dropped 8 bases, with 10 bases sitting between them. CDR1 and CDR2 (germline): DFQATT, SNEGSKA (reference sequence). For the CDR3, the DNA is TGCAGTGCTTTCGATAGGGATTCACCCCTCCACTTT. As protein: CSAFDRDSPLHF.

The CDR3 reads CASSAGSVAGNTGELFF. The CDR3 nucleotides read TGTGCCAGCAGCGCCGGGTCTGTAGCGGGAAACACCGGGGAGCTGTTTTTT. The chain carries TRBV7-2 and TRBJ2-2, with 8 nucleotides matching TRBD2. Germline V lookup: CDR1 SGHTA, CDR2 FQGNSA. Trimming removed 5 bases from V and 2 bases from J; junction bases left unmatched: 10. The CDR3 is 17 residues long.

V usage is TRBV2 and J usage is TRBJ2-5, with D hard to call. The germline V gene has CDR1 SNHLY and CDR2 FYNNEI. The CDR3 length is 11 residues. V dropped 3 bases and J dropped 5 bases, with 4 bases sitting between them. CDR3 amino acids: CASSDLETQYF. CDR3 sequence (DNA): TGTGCCAGCAGTGATCTCGAGACCCAGTACTTC.

The gene calls are TRBV6-5 and TRBJ1-1; a possible D gene is TRBD1 (5 bases). Germline V gives CDR1 MNHEY, CDR2 SVGAGI. The ends were cut back, 2 bases at V and 0 bases at J, with 10 bases in the middle. The CDR3 totals 15 residues. The CDR3: CASSYAGLMNTEAFF. The CDR3 DNA reads as TGTGCCAGCAGTTACGCGGGACTGATGAACACTGAAGCTTTCTTT.

V usage is TRBV20-1 and J usage is TRBJ2-1; 9 nucleotides agree with TRBD1. The junction had 12 bases not matched to a gene; V was cut back by 5 bases and J by 1 base. Germline V gives CDR1 DFQATT, CDR2 SNEGSKA (reference sequence). There are 17 residues in the CDR3. The CDR3 coding sequence is TGCAGTGCTCGTAGACCCGGGACAGGGAATTCCTACAATGAGCAGTTCTTC. It yields the protein CSARRPGTGNSYNEQFF.

This chain links TRBV4-2 with TRBJ2-2; D not certain. This CDR3 is built from 18 residues. Looked up from germline, CDR1 is LGHNA and CDR2 is YNFKEQ. V was clipped by 0 bases and J by 0 bases, with 14 bases between them. The CDR3 sequence is CASSQERSAVANTGELFF. The CDR3 bases are TGTGCCAGCAGCCAAGAACGGTCGGCCGTCGCGAACACCGGGGAGCTGTTTTTT.

This clonotype was detected only a few times. The chain joins TRBV7-2 to TRBJ1-5, with TRBD1 identical over 8 bases. Germline CDR1 and CDR2: SGHTA and FQGNSA. CDR3 length: 13 residues. J lost 5 bases, V lost 5 bases, and 2 bases had no gene match. DNA of the CDR3: TGTGCCAGCAGCGTGACAGGGGATCAGCCCCAGCATTTT. Its protein product is CASSVTGDQPQHF.

This clonotype turned up a few times. The rearrangement uses TRBV28 and TRBJ2-7; TRBD1 might be the D (6 bases). V lost 4 bases, J lost 5 bases, and 15 bases lay in between. Germline-derived CDR1 and CDR2 are MDHEN and SYDVKM. The CDR3 is made up of 14 amino acids. The CDR3 protein is CASSSGTFKNEQYV. The CDR3, as DNA: TGTGCCAGCAGTTCAGGGACATTTAAGAACGAGCAGTACGTC.

The table lists this clonotype with a few counts. The chain uses TRBV6-2 or TRBV6-3 and TRBJ1-1, with 10 bases identical to TRBD1. Germline V gives CDR1 MNHEY, CDR2 SVGEGT. After removal of 5 bases from V and 5 bases from J, the junction contained 8 bases not matched to a gene. This CDR3 has 15 residues. Written as DNA, the CDR3 is TGTGCCAGCAGTGAAGACAGGGGGCGTGAGACTGAAGCTTTCTTT. Amino acids: CASSEDRGRETEAFF.

The J gene is TRBJ1-1, the V gene TRBV6-2 or TRBV6-3; TRBD1 is a possible D gene (6 bases). Trimming stripped 4 bases from V and 4 bases from J, with 13 bases between. Per germline, CDR1 MNHEY and CDR2 SVGEGT. There are 14 residues in the CDR3. The DNA of the CDR3 is TGTGCCAGCAGTTTTTTGGGGGCGGGCACTGAAGCTTTCTTT. Its translation: CASSFLGAGTEAFF.

This sequence joins TRBV7-2 and TRBJ2-1; D gene ambiguous. Trimming removed 2 bases from V and 3 bases from J, with 11 bases in between. CDR1 is SGHTA, CDR2 FQGNSA, per germline. CDR3 length equals 15 residues. In DNA form, the CDR3 reads TGTGCCAGCAGCTTATTCGAAGGGATCTACAATGAGCAGTTCTTC. It is translated as CASSLFEGIYNEQFF. The full variable domain, in which reference TRBV7-2 and TRBJ2-1 provide the parts outside the CDR3, is GAGVSQSPSNKVTEKGKDVELRCDPISGHTALYWYRQSLGQGLEFLIYFQGNSAPDKSGLPSDRFSAERTGGSVSTLTIQRTQQEDSAVYLCASSLFEGIYNEQFFGPGTRLTVL.

This clonotype was seen many times. This rearrangement joins TRBV3-1 to TRBJ2-1, with D uncertain. This CDR3 is 15 amino acids long. The germline V and J ends were trimmed by 5 bases and 7 bases, with 18 bases remaining between them. In germline, CDR1 is LGHDT, CDR2 YNNKEL (reference sequence). In DNA, the CDR3 is TGTGCCAGCAGCGCTTCCGAGCTCCACTGGAATGAGCAGTTCTTC. It specifies CASSASELHWNEQFF.

The chain is built from TRBV11-2 and TRBJ2-5; a possible D gene is TRBD1 (6 bases). The CDR3 loop spans 16 amino acids. Trimming took off 1 base at V and 1 base at J, with 13 bases between the two ends. The germline V gene encodes CDR1 SGHAT and CDR2 FQNNGV. CDR3 residues: CASSLGGRGPQETQYF. Written as DNA, the CDR3 is TGTGCCAGCAGCTTAGGGGGCAGGGGACCCCAAGAGACCCAGTACTTC.

In its sample, this clonotype was seen a few times. V is TRBV10-3 and J is TRBJ2-3; D is ambiguous. Germline CDR1 is ENHRY and CDR2 is SYGVKD. V was clipped by 7 bases and J by 2 bases, with 16 bases between them. This CDR3 is 15 amino acids long. CDR3 nucleotide sequence: TGTGCCATCAAATTTCCGGACGTAGTCACAGATACGCAGTATTTT. Protein product: CAIKFPDVVTDTQYF.

The chain recombines TRBV6-5 with TRBJ2-3, with 8 positions matching TRBD2. This CDR3 comprises 16 residues. With 4 bases clipped from V and 8 bases from J, the junction kept 14 bases outside the gene matches. Germline V gene lookup returns CDR1 MNHEY and CDR2 SVGAGI. CDR3 region: CASSSGGAGALLTQYF. For the CDR3, the DNA is TGTGCCAGCAGTTCGGGGGGGGCGGGGGCCCTCCTTACGCAGTATTTT.

This clonotype was counted a few times. V is TRBV3-1 and J is TRBJ1-2, with D uncertain. The CDR3 runs to 14 residues. Germline loops: CDR1 LGHDT, CDR2 YNNKEL (reference sequence). Deletions cut 0 bases from V and 5 bases from J, with 10 bases between. The CDR3 reads CASSQDKGRYGYTF. CDR3 bases: TGTGCCAGCAGCCAAGATAAAGGGCGGTATGGCTACACCTTC. The complete variable domain, with remaining parts taken from reference TRBV3-1 and TRBJ1-2, reads DTAVSQTPKYLVTQMGNDKSIKCEQNLGHDTMYWYKQDSKKFLKIMFSYNNKELIINETVPNRFSPKSPDKAHLNLHINSLELGDSAVYFCASSQDKGRYGYTFGSGTRLTVV.

The chain joins TRBV5-5 to TRBJ2-7; 8 bases fit TRBD1. The CDR3 spans 14 residues. V gave up 4 bases and J gave up 3 bases; unmatched junction bases: 6. CDR1 is SGHKS and CDR2 is YYEKEE in the germline V gene (reference sequence). CDR3 sequence (DNA): TGTGCCAGCAGCCTGAGGGACAGGTTCTACGAGCAGTACGTC. Its protein is CASSLRDRFYEQYV.

The table lists this clonotype with a few counts. The V call is TRBV4-3, the J call TRBJ2-3; 8 positions match TRBD1. The CDR3 is 18 amino acids. J gave up 0 bases and V 1 base, and 9 bases lay outside the gene matches. The germline V gene encodes CDR1 LGHNA and CDR2 YSLEER. The CDR3 sequence is CASSQGYWDRTSTDTQYF. The CDR3 bases are TGCGCCAGCAGCCAAGGCTATTGGGACAGGACGAGCACAGATACGCAGTATTTT.

This clonotype was seen a single time. The V and J genes are TRBV20-1 and TRBJ2-5; 10 positions agree with TRBD2. V was clipped by 1 base and J by 2 bases; unmatched bases: 4. Germline V lookup: CDR1 DFQATT, CDR2 SNEGSKA (reference sequence). The CDR3 loop spans 15 amino acids. CDR3 bases: TGCAGTGCTAGAGTGGCTAGCGGGGGACAAGAGACCCAGTACTTC. This gives the protein CSARVASGGQETQYF.

This clonotype was counted only a few times. V and J are TRBV12-3 or TRBV12-4 and TRBJ2-3; TRBD2 agrees at 12 bases. The CDR3 covers 14 residues. V lost 7 bases to trimming and J lost 6 bases; unmatched junction nucleotides: 5. The CDR3 reads CASNLAGGPDTQYF. The CDR3, as DNA: TGTGCCAGCAACCTAGCGGGGGGGCCGGATACGCAGTATTTT.

The J gene is TRBJ1-4, the V gene TRBV7-2; a possible D gene is TRBD1 (5 bases). Germline CDR1 SGHTA, CDR2 FQGNSA. V was trimmed by 10 bases and J by 8 bases, leaving 8 bases between them. This CDR3 is 10 amino acids long. CDR3: CAKRGEKLFF. The CDR3 DNA reads as TGTGCCAAGAGGGGCGAAAAACTGTTTTTT.